What follows describes a single TCR beta chain. The PCR used 60 Vbeta and 13 Jbeta primers. Using immunoSEQ multiplex PCR, the repertoire was profiled, and TCRdb retains in-frame clones only, with some absent. The sample yields nearly 95,000 clones, about 7.6% seen once. The CDR3 spans 14 residues. Trimming shortened V by 6 bases and J by 5 bases, and 15 bases separated the two germline ends. CDR1 and CDR2 (germline): MGHRA, YSYEKL. This record belongs to a study of cytomegalovirus exposure and HLA in healthy donors. Study overall: Most genotyped donors, 75% to 85% of 300 to 400, had Caucasian-associated genetic ancestry.

This chain connects TRBV4-1 to TRBJ2-3; D might be TRBD2 (6 bases). The sample taken for sequencing was PBMCs. The origin of this receptor is a man aged 50-59 years in good health and CMV-seronegative. DNA of the CDR3: TGCGCCAGCAGTTACGGACTATCAGGAGATACGCAGTATTTT. It encodes CASSYGLSGDTQYF.